One sample yielded the 22 T cell receptor beta chains listed below, sequenced in a study of T cell changes during pregnancy in multiple sclerosis. Method: immunoSEQ multiplex PCR; TCRdb's copy keeps in-frame clones and lacks some. The sample records 70,000 to 95,000 clones, roughly 91% being singletons. Sequencing used peripheral blood, obtained after pregnancy. These receptors all stem from a female donor in good health, enrolled as a control in a pregnancy study.

This chain joins TRBV7-3 and TRBJ2-7; possibly TRBD1 for D (5 bases). Per germline, CDR1 SGHTA and CDR2 FQGTGA. The CDR3 is 13 residues long. V lost 2 bases and J 2 bases, leaving 7 bases between the germline ends. CDR3: CASSLDRAYEQYF. CDR3 DNA sequence: TGTGCCAGCAGCTTAGACAGAGCCTACGAGCAGTACTTC.

The V call is TRBV11-2, the J call TRBJ2-5, with D maybe TRBD1 (6 bases). Germline loops: CDR1 SGHAT, CDR2 FQNNGV. The CDR3 sequence is 15 residues long. Trimming shortened V by 2 bases and J by 4 bases, and 14 bases separated the two germline ends. Here the CDR3 reads CASSLRGGAPETQYF. As DNA, the CDR3 is TGTGCCAGCAGCTTACGAGGGGGAGCCCCAGAGACCCAGTACTTC.

This rearrangement joins TRBV7-2 to TRBJ2-7, with D hard to call. V was shortened by 1 base and J by 0 bases, with 13 bases between the two germline ends. This CDR3 is 16 amino acids long. Germline V gives CDR1 SGHTA, CDR2 FQGNSA. CDR3 nucleotides: TGTGCCAGCAGCTTAGGCCCCTCTAGGAGCTCCTACGAGCAGTACTTC. The encoded protein is CASSLGPSRSSYEQYF. Using reference TRBV7-2 and TRBJ2-7 for the parts outside the CDR3, the full variable domain is GAGVSQSPSNKVTEKGKDVELRCDPISGHTALYWYRQSLGQGLEFLIYFQGNSAPDKSGLPSDRFSAERTGGSVSTLTIQRTQQEDSAVYLCASSLGPSRSSYEQYFGPGTRLTVT.

This chain's CDR3 is CASSTGQGTQYF. The DNA of the CDR3 is TGTGCCAGCAGCACAGGCCAGGGGACCCAGTACTTC. The chain joins TRBV6-1 to TRBJ2-5, with a weak D call TRBD1 (5 bases). The V and J ends lost 6 bases and 7 bases respectively, with 12 bases between them. The CDR3 consists of 12 residues. The germline V gene encodes CDR1 MNHNS and CDR2 SASEGT.

CDR3 loop: CASSLAGDQPQHF. CDR3 DNA sequence: TGCGCCAGCAGCTTGGCGGGGGATCAGCCCCAGCATTTT. The chain combines TRBV5-1 with TRBJ1-5; perhaps TRBD1 as D (5 bases). Per germline, CDR1 SGHRS and CDR2 YFSETQ. Trimming left V 0 bases short and J 5 bases short, with 6 bases between. This CDR3 contains 13 residues.

This rearrangement joins TRBV30 to TRBJ1-2, with a weak D call TRBD1 (5 bases). In germline, CDR1 is GTSNPN, CDR2 SVGIG (reference sequence). V shed 1 base and J shed 0 bases, with 21 bases lying between them. CDR3 length equals 18 residues. The CDR3 coding sequence is TGTGCCTGGAGTGGTTGGACCCTGCTTCCGGGGGCTAACTATGGCTACACCTTC. Translation: CAWSGWTLLPGANYGYTF.

This clone showed up just once. The CDR3, as DNA: TGTGCCAGCAGCCGTGGGACTAGCGGGATCGTCGGGAATGAGCAGTTCTTC. It specifies CASSRGTSGIVGNEQFF. The chain employs TRBV7-9 and TRBJ2-1; TRBD2 aligns across 13 bases. Germline-derived CDR1 and CDR2 are SEHNR and FQNEAQ (reference sequence). V lost 5 bases, J lost 7 bases, and 11 bases stayed unmatched. This CDR3 contains 17 residues.

A few counts support this clone. The chain has TRBV28 and TRBJ1-5; 11 nucleotides match TRBD1. Germline V lookup: CDR1 MDHEN, CDR2 SYDVKM. V shed 3 bases, J shed 7 bases, and the junction held 2 bases outside the gene matches. The CDR3 is 14 residues long. CDR3 nucleotide sequence: TGTGCCAGCAGTTTTAGGGACAGGGGGCAGCCCCAGCATTTT. Its translation is CASSFRDRGQPQHF.

The table lists this clone with a count of one. This chain connects TRBV5-8 to TRBJ1-2; 8 bases are a match to TRBD1. Per germline, CDR1 SGHTS and CDR2 YDEGEE. The CDR3 has 14 residues. After removal of 5 bases from V and 6 bases from J, the junction contained 9 bases not matched to a gene. CDR3 protein: CASRAQPTGDGYTF. The CDR3 region has the DNA TGTGCCAGCAGGGCTCAGCCGACAGGGGATGGCTACACCTTC.

The chain joins TRBV19 to TRBJ2-1; 9 bases align to TRBD2. V lost 4 bases, J lost 10 bases, and 5 bases stayed unmatched. This CDR3 has 13 amino acids. From germline, CDR1 is LNHDA and CDR2 SQIVND (reference sequence). CDR3 sequence (DNA): TGTGCCAGTAGTACCCTAGCGGGGCGGGAGCAGTTCTTC. Translating gives CASSTLAGREQFF.

CDR3 sequence reads: CASSLSTGNTDTQYF. CDR3 nucleotide sequence: TGCGCCAGCAGCCTAAGTACAGGGAACACAGATACGCAGTATTTT. The J gene is TRBJ2-3, the V gene TRBV4-3; the D gene is possibly TRBD1 (6 bases). Germline V gene data show CDR1 as LGHNA and CDR2 as YSLEER. The CDR3 contains 15 residues. V was trimmed by 4 bases and J by 2 bases, leaving 13 bases between them.

To note about this clone: The junction departs from germline at one end; a sequencing error may be responsible. V gene TRBV30 combines with J gene TRBJ1-5, with 10 bases lining up with TRBD1. The CDR3 has 15 amino acids. Germline loops: CDR1 GTSNPN, CDR2 SVGIG (reference sequence). The CDR3 is CTWRSPGQGLQPQHF. Here the CDR3 DNA reads TGTACCTGGAGATCCCCGGGACAGGGGCTACAGCCCCAGCATTTT.

There are many counts of this clone. The chain employs TRBV5-4 and TRBJ2-5; 8 bases match TRBD1. CDR1 and CDR2 (germline): SGHNT, YYREEE (reference sequence). The CDR3 is 15 residues long. V trimming: 4 bases; J trimming: 5 bases; junction bases outside the gene matches: 10. The DNA for the CDR3 is TGTGCCAGCAGCCAAACAGGGGGTGGGGGGGAGACCCAGTACTTC. Its protein product is CASSQTGGGGETQYF.

The genes are TRBV4-1 and TRBJ2-1; 8 nucleotides agree with TRBD2. This CDR3 has 17 amino acids. With V trimmed by 3 bases and J by 4 bases, 11 bases remained unmatched. Germline loops: CDR1 MGHRA, CDR2 YSYEKL. DNA for the CDR3: TGCGCCAGCAGCCATCCCAAGAGCGGGAGTGCTTACAATGAGCAGTTCTTC. Amino acid sequence: CASSHPKSGSAYNEQFF.

CDR3 nucleotide sequence: TGTGCCAGCAGCCCCCGCTGGGACACCGAAGAGACCCAGTACTTC. This codes for CASSPRWDTEETQYF. The rearrangement links TRBV5-5 to TRBJ2-5, with D possibly being TRBD1 (6 bases). In germline, CDR1 is SGHKS, CDR2 YYEKEE (reference sequence). Trimming cost V 4 bases and J 3 bases, with 16 bases left between them. This CDR3 spans 15 amino acids. Full variable domain (outside the CDR3, taken from reference TRBV5-5 and TRBJ2-5): DAGVTQSPTHLIKTRGQQVTLRCSPISGHKSVSWYQQVLGQGPQFIFQYYEKEERGRGNFPDRFSARQFPNYSSELNVNALLLGDSALYLCASSPRWDTEETQYFGPGTRLLVL.

V gene TRBV9 combines with J gene TRBJ2-3; TRBD2 is a possible D gene (5 bases). From germline, CDR1 is SGDLS and CDR2 YYNGEE. The CDR3 runs 13 residues. V lost 5 bases to trimming and J lost 5 bases, with 12 bases between them. CDR3 nucleotide sequence: TGTGCCAGCAGTCCCCTCGGGAAAGATACGCAGTATTTT. Translated, it gives CASSPLGKDTQYF.

The rearrangement uses TRBV5-8 and TRBJ2-1, with TRBD1 identical over 9 bases. Germline loops: CDR1 SGHTS, CDR2 YDEGEE. V lost 4 bases, J lost 6 bases, and 11 bases stayed unmatched. The length of the CDR3 is 16 residues. CDR3: CASSQPRGQGINEQFF. DNA of the CDR3: TGTGCCAGCAGCCAGCCACGGGGACAGGGCATCAATGAGCAGTTCTTC.

CDR3 region: CATSPWQGRWNEQFF. The CDR3 coding sequence is TGTGCCACCAGCCCTTGGCAGGGGCGATGGAATGAGCAGTTCTTC. The J gene is TRBJ2-1, the V gene TRBV15; tentative D call: TRBD1 (6 bases). The CDR3 extends over 15 amino acids. The V end was cut by 5 bases, the J end by 7 bases, with 18 bases between. CDR1 LNHNV and CDR2 YYDKDF come from the germline V gene (reference sequence).

The chain links TRBV5-5 to TRBJ1-2, with D unclear. CDR3 length equals 14 residues. V was clipped by 6 bases and J by 4 bases, with 16 bases between them. CDR1 and CDR2 from the germline V gene are SGHKS and YYEKEE (reference sequence). CDR3 coding DNA: TGTGCCAGCAAGCTATTTTTTGAGGTCTATGGCTACACCTTC. Translation: CASKLFFEVYGYTF.

The V call is TRBV11-2, the J call TRBJ1-3; 7 nucleotides line up with TRBD1. CDR1 is SGHAT, CDR2 FQNNGV, per germline. The length of the CDR3 is 17 residues. Unmatched junction bases numbered 8, after V lost 1 base and J lost 2 bases. In DNA, the CDR3 is TGTGCCAGCAGCTTAGGATGGGGCGACAGGGCTGGAAACACCATATATTTT. It yields the protein CASSLGWGDRAGNTIYF.

This clone came up a few times. This chain joins TRBV11-2 and TRBJ2-3, with 7 positions matching TRBD2. In germline, CDR1 is SGHAT, CDR2 FQNNGV. The CDR3 covers 16 residues. The trim removed 0 bases at V and 7 bases at J, leaving 10 bases unmatched. The chain's CDR3 is CASSLDGTSSGHTQYF. DNA of the CDR3: TGTGCCAGCAGCTTAGACGGAACGTCTAGCGGCCATACGCAGTATTTT.

This clone has a handful of counts. J is TRBJ2-6 and V is TRBV19, with unresolved D. The CDR3 has 13 amino acids. The germline CDR1 and CDR2 sequences are LNHDA and SQIVND (reference sequence). Trimming left V 6 bases short and J 1 base short, with 4 bases between. CDR3 bases: TGTGCCAGTAGCCAATCTGGGGCCAACGTCCTGACTTTC. Encoded protein: CASSQSGANVLTF. Filled out from reference TRBV19 and TRBJ2-6, the complete variable domain reads DGGITQSPKYLFRKEGQNVTLSCEQNLNHDAMYWYRQDPGQGLRLIYYSQIVNDFQKGDIAEGYSVSREKKESFPLTVTSAQKNPTAFYLCASSQSGANVLTFGAGSRLTVL.